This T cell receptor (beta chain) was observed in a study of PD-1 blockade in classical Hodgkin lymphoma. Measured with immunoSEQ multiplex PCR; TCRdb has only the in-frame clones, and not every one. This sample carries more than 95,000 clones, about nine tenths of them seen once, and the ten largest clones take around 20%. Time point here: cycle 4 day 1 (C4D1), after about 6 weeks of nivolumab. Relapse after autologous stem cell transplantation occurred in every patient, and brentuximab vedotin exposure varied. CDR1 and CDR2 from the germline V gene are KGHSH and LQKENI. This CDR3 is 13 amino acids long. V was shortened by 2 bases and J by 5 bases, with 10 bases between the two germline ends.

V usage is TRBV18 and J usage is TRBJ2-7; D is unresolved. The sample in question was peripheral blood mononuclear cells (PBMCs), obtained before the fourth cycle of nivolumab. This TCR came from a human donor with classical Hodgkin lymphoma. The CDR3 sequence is CASSPLDGHEQYF. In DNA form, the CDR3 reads TGTGCCAGCTCACCATTGGACGGTCACGAGCAGTACTTC.